This is a list of T cell receptor beta chains from one sample in a study of blood T cell repertoires in COVID-19. Measured with immunoSEQ multiplex PCR; TCRdb has only the in-frame clones, and not every one. The sample yields 200,000 to 300,000 clones, around 89% seen once. The sample was PBMCs or T cells enriched from blood (not recorded which). All receptors come from a woman between 25 and 40 years old who had recovered from COVID-19. CDR3s include the opening cysteine and the closing phenylalanine or tryptophan.

J gene | V gene | CDR3 protein
TRBJ1-2 | TRBV30 | CAWSATDWSGYTF
TRBJ1-2 | TRBV5-1 | CASSLGDRRLGNGYTF
TRBJ2-5 | TRBV7-2 | CASRPTRQQETQYF
TRBJ1-3 | TRBV2 | CASRVGTGLSGNTIYF
TRBJ1-2 | TRBV7-8 | CASSVDRGSGYTF
TRBJ1-5 | TRBV28 | CASSGVQAGQGQPQHF
TRBJ1-6 | TRBV4-3 | CASSHQPTATGSPLHF
TRBJ2-3 | TRBV9 | CASSVGLAGGPFLDTQYF
TRBJ1-5 | TRBV7-6 | CASSLDRDNQPQHF
TRBJ2-7 | TRBV28 | CASSLGQQVEQYF
TRBJ1-2 | TRBV10-3 | CAISEWGDSNGYTF
TRBJ2-6 | TRBV24-1 | CAASGPRGMAGANVLTF
TRBJ2-7 | TRBV5-4 | CASSSKTSGTYEQYF
TRBJ2-1 | TRBV19 | CASSIGLAGGSEQFF
TRBJ2-2 | TRBV7-9 | CASSRDRVDTGELFF
TRBJ2-3 | TRBV7-3 | CASSSNYATDTQYF
TRBJ1-1 | TRBV19 | CASSPQMNTEAFF
TRBJ2-7 | TRBV24-1 | CATSAGDRNSYEQYF
TRBJ2-1 | TRBV4-1 | CASSPGLADEQFF
TRBJ2-5 | TRBV30 | CAWSVSSGSWETQYF
TRBJ2-7 | TRBV6-2/TRBV6-3 | CASSGQGTYEQYF
TRBJ1-1 | TRBV19 | CASSIGQRNTEAFF
TRBJ2-1 | TRBV6-4 | CASSELAGDAEQFF
TRBJ2-2 | TRBV28 | CASSPRGSGRVGTGELFF
TRBJ1-3 | TRBV2 | CASMIQGTGNTIYF